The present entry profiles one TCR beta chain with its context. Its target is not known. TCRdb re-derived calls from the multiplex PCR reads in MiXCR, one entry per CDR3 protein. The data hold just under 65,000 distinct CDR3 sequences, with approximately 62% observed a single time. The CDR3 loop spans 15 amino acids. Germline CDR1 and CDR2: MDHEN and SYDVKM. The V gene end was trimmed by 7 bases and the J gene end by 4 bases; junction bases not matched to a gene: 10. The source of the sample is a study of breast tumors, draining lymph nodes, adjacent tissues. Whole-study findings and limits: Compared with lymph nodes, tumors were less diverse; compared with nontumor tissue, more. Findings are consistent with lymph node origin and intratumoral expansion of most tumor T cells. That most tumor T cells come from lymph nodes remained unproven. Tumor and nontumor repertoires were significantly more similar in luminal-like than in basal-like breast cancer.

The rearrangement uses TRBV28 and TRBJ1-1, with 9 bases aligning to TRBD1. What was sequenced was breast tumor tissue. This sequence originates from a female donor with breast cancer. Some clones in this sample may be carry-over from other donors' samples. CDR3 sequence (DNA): TGTGCCAGCATCCCCAGAGGACAGGGGACCACTGAAGCTTTCTTT. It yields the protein CASIPRGQGTTEAFF.